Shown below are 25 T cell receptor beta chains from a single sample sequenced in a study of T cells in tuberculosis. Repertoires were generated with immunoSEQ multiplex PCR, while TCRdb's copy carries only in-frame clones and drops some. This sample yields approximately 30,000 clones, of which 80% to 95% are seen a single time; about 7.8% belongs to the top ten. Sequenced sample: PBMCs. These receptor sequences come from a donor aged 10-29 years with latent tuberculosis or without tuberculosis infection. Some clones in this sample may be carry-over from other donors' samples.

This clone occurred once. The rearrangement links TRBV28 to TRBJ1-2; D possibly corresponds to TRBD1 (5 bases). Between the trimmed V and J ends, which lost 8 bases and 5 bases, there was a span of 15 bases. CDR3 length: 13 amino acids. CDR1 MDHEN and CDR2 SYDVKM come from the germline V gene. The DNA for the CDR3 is TGTGCCAGCGCTTTTGGGGGAGGGTATGGCTACACCTTC. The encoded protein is CASAFGGGYGYTF.

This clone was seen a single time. The CDR3 region is CASSGDSGTEAFF. In DNA form, the CDR3 reads TGTGCCAGCAGTGGGGACAGCGGCACTGAAGCTTTCTTT. The chain links TRBV2 to TRBJ1-1, with 7 bases matching TRBD1. V lost 4 bases and J lost 4; bases outside the gene matches: 3. The CDR3 contains 13 residues. CDR1 SNHLY and CDR2 FYNNEI come from the germline V gene.

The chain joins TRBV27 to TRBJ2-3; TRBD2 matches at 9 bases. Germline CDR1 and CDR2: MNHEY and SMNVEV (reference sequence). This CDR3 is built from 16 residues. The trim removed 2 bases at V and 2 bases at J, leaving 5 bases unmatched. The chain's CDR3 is CASSLLAGRATDTQYF. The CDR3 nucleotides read TGTGCCAGCAGTTTACTAGCGGGAAGGGCCACAGATACGCAGTATTTT.

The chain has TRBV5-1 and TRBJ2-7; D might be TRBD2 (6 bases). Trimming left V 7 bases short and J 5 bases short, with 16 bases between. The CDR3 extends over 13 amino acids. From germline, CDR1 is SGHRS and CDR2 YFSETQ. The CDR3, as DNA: TGCGCCAGCGGGGGGAGGAGCCGGGACGAGCAGTACTTC. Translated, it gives CASGGRSRDEQYF. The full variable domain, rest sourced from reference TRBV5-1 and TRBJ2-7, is KAGVTQTPRYLIKTRGQQVTLSCSPISGHRSVSWYQQTPGQGLQFLFEYFSETQRNKGNFPGRFSGRQFSNSRSEMNVSTLELGDSALYLCASGGRSRDEQYFGPGTRLTVT.

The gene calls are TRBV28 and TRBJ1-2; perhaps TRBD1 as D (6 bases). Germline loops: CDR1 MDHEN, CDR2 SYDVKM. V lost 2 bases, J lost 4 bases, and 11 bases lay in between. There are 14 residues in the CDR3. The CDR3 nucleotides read TGTGCCAGCAGTTTACAGGGGTACGGCTATGGCTACACCTTC. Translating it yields CASSLQGYGYGYTF.

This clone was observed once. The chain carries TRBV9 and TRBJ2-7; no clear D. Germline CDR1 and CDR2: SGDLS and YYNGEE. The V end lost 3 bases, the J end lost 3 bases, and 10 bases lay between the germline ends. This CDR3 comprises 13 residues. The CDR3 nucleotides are TGTGCCAGCAGCGGCGACGGGTACTACGAGCAGTACTTC. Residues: CASSGDGYYEQYF.

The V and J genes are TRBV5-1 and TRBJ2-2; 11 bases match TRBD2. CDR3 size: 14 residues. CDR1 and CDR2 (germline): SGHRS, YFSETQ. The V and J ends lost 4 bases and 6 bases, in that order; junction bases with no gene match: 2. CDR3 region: CASSPSGRPGELFF. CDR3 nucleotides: TGCGCCAGCAGCCCTAGCGGGAGGCCCGGGGAGCTGTTTTTT.

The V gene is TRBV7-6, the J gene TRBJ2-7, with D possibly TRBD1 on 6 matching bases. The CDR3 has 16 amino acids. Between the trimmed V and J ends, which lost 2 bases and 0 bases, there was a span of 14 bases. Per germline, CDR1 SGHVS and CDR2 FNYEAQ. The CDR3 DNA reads TGTGCCAGCAGCTTAAACCCCCAGGGGAGCTCCTACGAGCAGTACTTC. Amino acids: CASSLNPQGSSYEQYF.

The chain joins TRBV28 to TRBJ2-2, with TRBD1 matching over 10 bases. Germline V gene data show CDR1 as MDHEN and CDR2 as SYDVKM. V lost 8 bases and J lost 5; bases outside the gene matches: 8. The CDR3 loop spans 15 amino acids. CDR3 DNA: TGTGCCAGCTCTAGGACAGGGGGACGGACCGGGGAGCTGTTTTTT. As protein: CASSRTGGRTGELFF.

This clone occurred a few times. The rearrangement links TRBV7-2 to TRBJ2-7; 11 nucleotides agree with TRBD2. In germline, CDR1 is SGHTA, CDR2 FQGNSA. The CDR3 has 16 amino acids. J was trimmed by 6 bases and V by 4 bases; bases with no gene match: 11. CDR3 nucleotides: TGTGCCAGCAGCTCCCGTAGCGGGGGGGCCTTGTCCGAGCAGTACTTC. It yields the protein CASSSRSGGALSEQYF.

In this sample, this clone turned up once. The CDR3 loop is CASSPFIPDRILTYEQYF. CDR3 sequence (DNA): TGCGCCAGCAGCCCGTTCATCCCGGACAGGATCCTGACCTACGAGCAGTACTTC. This chain connects TRBV4-1 to TRBJ2-7, with 7 bases fitting TRBD1. The CDR3 covers 18 residues. The ends lost 4 bases at V and 2 bases at J; junction bases unmatched: 17. Germline assignment: CDR1 MGHRA and CDR2 YSYEKL.

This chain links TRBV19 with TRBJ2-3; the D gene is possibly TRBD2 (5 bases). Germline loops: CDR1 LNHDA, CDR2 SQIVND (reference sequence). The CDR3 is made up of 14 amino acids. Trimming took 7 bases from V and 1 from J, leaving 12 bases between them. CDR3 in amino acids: CASTTTGGTDTQYF. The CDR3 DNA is TGTGCCAGTACAACCACCGGGGGCACAGATACGCAGTATTTT.

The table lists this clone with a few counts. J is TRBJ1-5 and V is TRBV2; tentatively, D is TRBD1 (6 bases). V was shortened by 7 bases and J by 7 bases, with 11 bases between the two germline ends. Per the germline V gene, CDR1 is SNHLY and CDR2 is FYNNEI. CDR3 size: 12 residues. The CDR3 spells CASKLGGQPQHF. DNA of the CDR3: TGTGCCAGCAAGTTAGGGGGACAGCCCCAGCATTTT.

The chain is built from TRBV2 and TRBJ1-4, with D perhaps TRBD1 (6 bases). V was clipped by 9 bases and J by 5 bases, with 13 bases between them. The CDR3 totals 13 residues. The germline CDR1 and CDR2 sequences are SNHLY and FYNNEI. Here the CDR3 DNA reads TGTGCCAGGTCCCGGGACACCAATGAAAAACTGTTTTTT. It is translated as CARSRDTNEKLFF.

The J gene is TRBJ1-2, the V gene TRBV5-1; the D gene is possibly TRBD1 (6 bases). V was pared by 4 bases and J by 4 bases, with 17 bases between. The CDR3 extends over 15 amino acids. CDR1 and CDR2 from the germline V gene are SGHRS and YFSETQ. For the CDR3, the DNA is TGCGCCAGCAGCGAAGGGACAAACGAAGGCTATGGCTACACCTTC. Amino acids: CASSEGTNEGYGYTF.

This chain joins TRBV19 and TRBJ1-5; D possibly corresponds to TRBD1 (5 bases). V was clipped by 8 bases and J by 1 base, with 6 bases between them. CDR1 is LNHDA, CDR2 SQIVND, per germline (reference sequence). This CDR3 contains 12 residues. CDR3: CASRGSNQPQHF. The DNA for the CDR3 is TGTGCCAGTCGGGGGAGCAATCAGCCCCAGCATTTT.

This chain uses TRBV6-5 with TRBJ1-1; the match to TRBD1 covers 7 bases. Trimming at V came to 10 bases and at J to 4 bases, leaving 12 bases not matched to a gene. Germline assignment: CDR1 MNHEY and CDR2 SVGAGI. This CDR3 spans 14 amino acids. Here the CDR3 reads CAIRADSGGTEAFF. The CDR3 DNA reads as TGTGCCATCCGAGCGGACTCAGGGGGCACTGAAGCTTTCTTT.

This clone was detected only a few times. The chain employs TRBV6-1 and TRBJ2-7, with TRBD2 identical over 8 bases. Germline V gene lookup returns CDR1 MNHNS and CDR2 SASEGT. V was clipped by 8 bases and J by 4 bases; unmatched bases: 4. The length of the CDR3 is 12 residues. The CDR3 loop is CASGAGGYEQYF. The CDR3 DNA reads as TGTGCCAGCGGGGCGGGAGGATACGAGCAGTACTTC.

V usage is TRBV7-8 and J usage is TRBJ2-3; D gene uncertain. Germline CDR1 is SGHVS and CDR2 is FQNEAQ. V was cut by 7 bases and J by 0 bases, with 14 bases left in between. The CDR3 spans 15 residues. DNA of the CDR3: TGTGCCAGCAACCCTCTAGGCATTAGCACAGATACGCAGTATTTT. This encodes CASNPLGISTDTQYF.

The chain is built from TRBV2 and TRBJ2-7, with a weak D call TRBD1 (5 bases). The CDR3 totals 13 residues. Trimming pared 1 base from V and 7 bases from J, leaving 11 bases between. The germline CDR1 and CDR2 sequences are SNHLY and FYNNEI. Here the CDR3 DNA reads TGTGCCAGCAGTGAAGTTCAGGGCGGAGAGCAGTACTTC. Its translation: CASSEVQGGEQYF.

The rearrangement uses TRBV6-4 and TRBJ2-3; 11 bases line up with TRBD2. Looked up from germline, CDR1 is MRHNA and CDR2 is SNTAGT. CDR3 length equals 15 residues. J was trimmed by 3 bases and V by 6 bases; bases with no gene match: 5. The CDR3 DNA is TGTGCCAGCAGAATGACTAGCGGGAATACAGATACGCAGTATTTT. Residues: CASRMTSGNTDTQYF.

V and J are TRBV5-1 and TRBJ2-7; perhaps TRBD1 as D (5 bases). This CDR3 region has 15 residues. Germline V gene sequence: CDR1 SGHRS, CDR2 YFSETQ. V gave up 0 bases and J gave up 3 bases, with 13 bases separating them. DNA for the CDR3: TGCGCCAGCAGCTTGGTTTACGAAGGGGACTACGAGCAGTACTTC. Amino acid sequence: CASSLVYEGDYEQYF. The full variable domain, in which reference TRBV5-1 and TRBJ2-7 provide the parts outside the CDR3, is KAGVTQTPRYLIKTRGQQVTLSCSPISGHRSVSWYQQTPGQGLQFLFEYFSETQRNKGNFPGRFSGRQFSNSRSEMNVSTLELGDSALYLCASSLVYEGDYEQYFGPGTRLTVT.

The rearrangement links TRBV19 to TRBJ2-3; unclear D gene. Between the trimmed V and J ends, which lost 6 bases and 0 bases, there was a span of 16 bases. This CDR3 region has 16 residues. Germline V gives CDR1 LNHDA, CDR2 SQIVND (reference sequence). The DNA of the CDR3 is TGTGCCAGTAGCCGACTCTTCCCTCCTAGCACAGATACGCAGTATTTT. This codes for CASSRLFPPSTDTQYF.

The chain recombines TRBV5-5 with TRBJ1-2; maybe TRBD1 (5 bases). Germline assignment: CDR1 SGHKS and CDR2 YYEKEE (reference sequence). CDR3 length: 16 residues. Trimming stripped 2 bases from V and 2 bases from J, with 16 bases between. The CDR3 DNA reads TGTGCCAGCAGCTTATCAGGACCGGGGGGGAACTATGGCTACACCTTC. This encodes CASSLSGPGGNYGYTF.

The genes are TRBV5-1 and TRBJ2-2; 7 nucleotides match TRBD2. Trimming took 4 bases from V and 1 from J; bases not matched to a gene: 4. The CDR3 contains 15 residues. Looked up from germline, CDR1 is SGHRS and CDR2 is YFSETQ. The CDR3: CASSPSSGNTGELFF. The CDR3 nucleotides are TGCGCCAGCAGCCCATCTAGCGGGAACACCGGGGAGCTGTTTTTT. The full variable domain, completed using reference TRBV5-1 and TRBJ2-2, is KAGVTQTPRYLIKTRGQQVTLSCSPISGHRSVSWYQQTPGQGLQFLFEYFSETQRNKGNFPGRFSGRQFSNSRSEMNVSTLELGDSALYLCASSPSSGNTGELFFGEGSRLTVL.